These 7 T cell receptor beta chains originate from one sample sequenced in a study of siplizumab effects on memory and regulatory T cells. Sequencing was performed with immunoSEQ multiplex PCR; in TCRdb, only in-frame clones are kept and a portion is missing. Of about 6,500 clones listed, less than 75% were seen once; the top ten hold about 15%. The material sequenced was effector memory CD8+ T cells sorted from blood. As for subset: unstimulated CD8+ effector memory T cells. These receptors originate from a human donor in good health.

As concerns this clone: An end of the junction does not agree with germline; a read error may underlie this. This rearrangement joins TRBV6-1 to TRBJ1-5; weak D call: TRBD1 (5 bases). CDR3 length: 14 amino acids. Germline CDR1 reads MNHNS; CDR2 reads SASEGT. The CDR3 DNA is TGTGCCAGCAGAGAAGGGACTGAGAATCAGCCCCAGCATTTT. It encodes CASREGTENQPQHF.

V and J are TRBV19 and TRBJ2-3, with TRBD2 matching over 12 bases. The CDR3 covers 15 residues. In germline, CDR1 is LNHDA, CDR2 SQIVND (reference sequence). V trimming: 7 bases; J trimming: 3 bases; junction bases outside the gene matches: 5. The CDR3 DNA follows: TGTGCCAGTACCTCTACTAGCGGGGGGACAGATACGCAGTATTTT. Amino acids: CASTSTSGGTDTQYF.

This sequence joins TRBV6-4 and TRBJ2-3, with D perhaps given as TRBD1 or TRBD2 (5 bases each). V was pared by 6 bases and J by 2 bases, with 12 bases between. Germline CDR1 is MRHNA and CDR2 is SNTAGT. CDR3 length equals 14 residues. The CDR3 is CASSYGGTTDTQYF. The CDR3 DNA reads as TGTGCCAGCAGCTACGGTGGGACCACAGATACGCAGTATTTT.

The chain couples TRBV6-1 to TRBJ1-6, with D unresolved. The CDR3 contains 15 residues. The germline V and J ends were trimmed by 1 base and 7 bases, with 11 bases remaining between them. In germline, CDR1 is MNHNS, CDR2 SASEGT. This CDR3 is CASSEGGVENSPLHF. The CDR3 nucleotides read TGTGCCAGCAGTGAAGGTGGAGTAGAGAATTCACCCCTCCACTTT.

The chain links TRBV27 to TRBJ2-7; TRBD1 aligns across 8 bases. Germline CDR1 reads MNHEY; CDR2 reads SMNVEV (reference sequence). The CDR3 is 14 residues long. Trimming removed 5 bases from V and 7 bases from J; junction bases left unmatched: 10. This CDR3 reads CASSVFGQGGEQYF. The CDR3 nucleotides are TGTGCCAGCAGTGTCTTCGGACAGGGCGGGGAGCAGTACTTC.

The chain joins TRBV4-3 to TRBJ2-2; 10 nucleotides line up with TRBD1. Germline V gene data show CDR1 as LGHNA and CDR2 as YSLEER. The trim removed 0 bases at V and 8 bases at J, leaving 9 bases unmatched. This CDR3 contains 17 residues. CDR3: CASSQEAGTGVSGELFF. CDR3 in DNA: TGCGCCAGCAGCCAAGAAGCCGGGACAGGGGTTTCGGGGGAGCTGTTTTTT.

The chain has TRBV4-1 and TRBJ1-1; no definite D call. CDR3 length: 14 amino acids. CDR1 is MGHRA and CDR2 is YSYEKL in the germline V gene. Trimming removed 3 bases from V and 0 bases from J, with 8 bases in between. The CDR3 bases are TGCGCCAGCAGCCAGTCATCATTGAACACTGAAGCTTTCTTT. Translating it yields CASSQSSLNTEAFF.